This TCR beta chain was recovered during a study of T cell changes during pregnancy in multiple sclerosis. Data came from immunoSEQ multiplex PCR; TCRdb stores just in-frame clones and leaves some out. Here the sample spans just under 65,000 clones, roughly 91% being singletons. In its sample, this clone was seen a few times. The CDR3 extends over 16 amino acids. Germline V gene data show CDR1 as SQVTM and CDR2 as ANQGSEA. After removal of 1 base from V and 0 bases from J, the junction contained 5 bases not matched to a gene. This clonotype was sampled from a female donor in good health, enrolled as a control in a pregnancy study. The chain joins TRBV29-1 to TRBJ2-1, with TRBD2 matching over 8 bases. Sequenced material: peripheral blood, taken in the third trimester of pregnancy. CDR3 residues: CSVEGVSGGSYNEQFF. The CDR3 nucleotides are TGCAGCGTTGAAGGGGTGAGCGGGGGCTCCTACAATGAGCAGTTCTTC.